These 30 T cell receptor beta chains came from one sample sequenced in a study of regulatory T cells in long-lasting Graves disease (TCRdb year 2021). Libraries were built with multiplex PCR. Sequenced on an Illumina HiSeq 4000. CDR3 regions were amplified by Arm-PCR with iRepertoire HTBI primers to construct TCR beta libraries. Clones were called with MiXCR by TCRdb after fastp trimmed the public reads at Q25, and only in-frame beta chains were retained. Rows with a matching CDR3 protein are joined into one entry that keeps the most common DNA and genes. This sample has about 350,000 distinct CDR3 sequences in its table, and 15% to 20% of those were observed once. Roughly 21% of the sample comes from the top ten. This specimen's time point label, per the study, means: newly diagnosed GD, antithyroid drugs for less than 3 months. For both TCR sequencing and RNA sequencing, RNA was extracted from PBMCs in TRIzol.

These records were also assigned to another study, of T cells in Graves' hyperthyroidism and ophthalmopathy.

The sequencing here drew on peripheral blood mononuclear cells (PBMCs), taken at new diagnosis, from a patient treated with antithyroid drugs. The receptors were gathered from a woman under 30 with Graves disease. Donor details come from another sample of the same person, matched by shared clones.

This clonotype was recorded a few times. CDR3 in amino acids: CASRQGALAGRNEQFF. The CDR3 DNA is TGTGCCAGTAGACAGGGGGCATTAGCGGGTAGGAATGAGCAGTTCTTC. The chain employs TRBV19 and TRBJ2-1; TRBD1 matches 9 bases. Per germline, CDR1 LNHDA and CDR2 SQIVND (reference sequence). J was trimmed by 7 bases and V by 6 bases; bases with no gene match: 13. The CDR3 runs to 16 residues.

In its sample, this clonotype was seen many times. The chain is built from TRBV7-2 and TRBJ2-7; possibly TRBD1 or TRBD2 for D (5 bases each). This CDR3 comprises 15 residues. The V gene's germline CDR1 is SGHTA and CDR2 FQGNSA. The germline V and J ends were trimmed by 6 bases and 0 bases, with 15 bases remaining between them. As DNA, the CDR3 is TGTGCCAGCAGTTGGAAAACCGGGGCCTCCTACGAGCAGTACTTC. Its translation: CASSWKTGASYEQYF.

This clonotype appeared once. The rearrangement joins TRBV20-1 to TRBJ2-1, with 13 bases fitting TRBD2. V trimming: 5 bases; J trimming: 9 bases; junction bases outside the gene matches: 4. This CDR3 has 13 amino acids. Per the germline V gene, CDR1 is DFQATT and CDR2 is SNEGSKA (reference sequence). In nucleotides, the CDR3 is TGCAGTGCTTTGGGACTAGCGGGAAGTGAGCAGTTCTTC. It codes for CSALGLAGSEQFF.

The sample holds many counts of this clonotype. The chain links TRBV4-2 to TRBJ2-7, with D possibly TRBD2 on 6 matching bases. The CDR3 spans 15 residues. CDR1 is LGHNA, CDR2 YNFKEQ, per germline. V was clipped by 0 bases and J by 3 bases, with 12 bases between them. The chain's CDR3 is CASSQEAGSSYEQYF. CDR3 sequence (DNA): TGTGCCAGCAGCCAAGAAGCGGGTTCGAGCTACGAGCAGTACTTC.

This clonotype was observed a handful of times. V gene TRBV28 combines with J gene TRBJ1-1, with D perhaps TRBD1 (5 bases). The ends were cut back, 5 bases at V and 0 bases at J, with 13 bases in the middle. Germline V gene data show CDR1 as MDHEN and CDR2 as SYDVKM. The CDR3 has 15 residues. DNA of the CDR3: TGTGCCAGCAGTGTAATCGGGACGGTGAACACTGAAGCTTTCTTT. This sequence encodes CASSVIGTVNTEAFF.

This clonotype was observed at least ten times. The chain carries TRBV25-1 and TRBJ2-7; the match to TRBD2 covers 9 bases. V lost 6 bases, J lost 0 bases, and 6 bases stayed unmatched. CDR3 length equals 15 residues. From germline, CDR1 is MGHDK and CDR2 SYGVNS. CDR3 amino acids: CASSDATSGSYEQYF. CDR3 in DNA: TGTGCCAGCAGCGATGCGACTAGCGGCTCCTACGAGCAGTACTTC.

The CDR3 protein is CASSYISTGELFF. CDR3 bases: TGTGCCAGCAGTTATATCTCCACCGGGGAGCTGTTTTTT. This chain connects TRBV6-5 to TRBJ2-2; no clear D. CDR3 length equals 13 residues. From germline, CDR1 is MNHEY and CDR2 SVGAGI. V lost 3 bases and J lost 4, with 6 bases in between.

This clonotype occurred many times. This sequence joins TRBV5-1 and TRBJ1-2; D call uncertain. V was cut by 3 bases and J by 4 bases, with 16 bases left in between. This CDR3 spans 15 amino acids. Germline-derived CDR1 and CDR2 are SGHRS and YFSETQ. The CDR3 DNA reads TGCGCCAGCAGCTCCGCGGACGGACTCTCCTATGGCTACACCTTC. This gives the protein CASSSADGLSYGYTF. The full variable domain, its missing parts supplied by reference TRBV5-1 and TRBJ1-2, is KAGVTQTPRYLIKTRGQQVTLSCSPISGHRSVSWYQQTPGQGLQFLFEYFSETQRNKGNFPGRFSGRQFSNSRSEMNVSTLELGDSALYLCASSSADGLSYGYTFGSGTRLTVV.

At least ten counts were recorded for this clonotype. The J gene is TRBJ1-2, the V gene TRBV28, with 8 positions matching TRBD1. V gave up 10 bases and J gave up 5 bases; unmatched junction bases: 9. This CDR3 region has 13 residues. Per the germline V gene, CDR1 is MDHEN and CDR2 is SYDVKM. This CDR3 reads CAIQWTGKYGYTF. DNA for the CDR3: TGTGCCATACAGTGGACAGGGAAGTATGGCTACACCTTC.

The chain has TRBV28 and TRBJ2-5; D perhaps matches TRBD1 (5 bases). CDR1 and CDR2 (germline): MDHEN, SYDVKM. This CDR3 contains 13 residues. V was trimmed by 7 bases and J by 0 bases, leaving 9 bases between them. In nucleotides, the CDR3 is TGTGCCAGCATATCAGGGAACCAAGAGACCCAGTACTTC. Its translation: CASISGNQETQYF.

V is TRBV5-6 and J is TRBJ1-1, with 7 bases matching TRBD1. V lost 3 bases and J lost 2; bases outside the gene matches: 13. From germline, CDR1 is SGHDT and CDR2 YYEEEE. This CDR3 has 17 residues. DNA for the CDR3: TGTGCCAGCAGCTCCCGGGACAGCCAAACATTTAACACTGAAGCTTTCTTT. It yields the protein CASSSRDSQTFNTEAFF.

This clonotype was observed a few times. The rearrangement joins TRBV29-1 to TRBJ2-2, with D perhaps matching TRBD2 (6 bases). The CDR3 contains 13 residues. CDR1 and CDR2 from the germline V gene are SQVTM and ANQGSEA. Trimming removed 0 bases from V and 7 bases from J, with 9 bases in between. CDR3 DNA sequence: TGCAGCGTTGAAGAAGGAGGGTACGGGGAGCTGTTTTTT. Translation: CSVEEGGYGELFF.

The chain is built from TRBV11-2 and TRBJ1-6; D uncertain. This CDR3 contains 16 residues. V was cut by 5 bases and J by 7 bases, with 18 bases left in between. Looked up from germline, CDR1 is SGHAT and CDR2 is FQNNGV. CDR3 sequence: CASSDRGQASNSPLHF. In DNA, the CDR3 is TGTGCCAGCAGCGACCGAGGGCAGGCTTCAAATTCACCCCTCCACTTT.

This clonotype was counted at least ten times. The chain recombines TRBV30 with TRBJ1-2; D call uncertain. In germline, CDR1 is GTSNPN, CDR2 SVGIG (reference sequence). The CDR3 is 13 amino acids. V was trimmed by 3 bases and J by 4 bases, leaving 12 bases between them. In DNA form, the CDR3 reads TGTGCCTGGAGGGACCTATCTAGCTATGGCTACACCTTC. Protein product: CAWRDLSSYGYTF.

The table lists this clonotype with many counts. The CDR3 loop is CASSQDSGANVLTF. The CDR3, as DNA: TGTGCCAGCAGCCAAGACTCTGGGGCCAACGTCCTGACTTTC. The V gene is TRBV3-1, the J gene TRBJ2-6; D unclear. V lost 0 bases and J lost 0, with 0 bases in between. CDR3 length equals 14 residues. Germline values: CDR1 LGHDT, CDR2 YNNKEL (reference sequence). Together with reference TRBV3-1 and TRBJ2-6, the CDR3 gives the full variable domain: DTAVSQTPKYLVTQMGNDKSIKCEQNLGHDTMYWYKQDSKKFLKIMFSYNNKELIINETVPNRFSPKSPDKAHLNLHINSLELGDSAVYFCASSQDSGANVLTFGAGSRLTVL.

This clonotype was counted ten times or more. The rearrangement joins TRBV28 to TRBJ2-1; the match to TRBD2 covers 11 bases. The CDR3 is 18 residues long. Losses at the gene ends were 4 bases for V and 6 bases for J; bases not matched to a gene: 14. Germline assignment: CDR1 MDHEN and CDR2 SYDVKM. DNA for the CDR3: TGTGCCAGCAGTTCTCACAAGCTAGCGGGAGGAATATTCAATGAGCAGTTCTTC. Translation: CASSSHKLAGGIFNEQFF.

Notes on this clonotype: A read error may explain this, as a much larger clone is one base away. The genes are TRBV3-1 and TRBJ2-7; D gene ambiguous. V lost 6 bases to trimming and J lost 5 bases, with 11 bases between them. Germline loops: CDR1 LGHDT, CDR2 YNNKEL (reference sequence). The CDR3 consists of 12 residues. Written as DNA, the CDR3 is TGTGCCAGCAGTCGCGCAGCAAACGAGCAGTACTTC. As protein: CASSRAANEQYF.

The chain recombines TRBV29-1 with TRBJ1-2; D might be TRBD1 (5 bases). From germline, CDR1 is SQVTM and CDR2 ANQGSEA. The CDR3 has 13 amino acids. Trimming left V 4 bases short and J 5 bases short, with 14 bases between. This chain's CDR3 is CSVATGSLYGYTF. DNA of the CDR3: TGCAGCGTTGCAACAGGCTCACTATATGGCTACACCTTC.

This clonotype was detected many times. The chain links TRBV11-2 to TRBJ2-2; TRBD2 agrees at 7 bases. CDR3 length: 14 residues. Looked up from germline, CDR1 is SGHAT and CDR2 is FQNNGV. V lost 3 bases, J lost 5 bases, and 3 bases stayed unmatched. For the CDR3, the DNA is TGTGCCAGCAGCTTCACCGGGGGGACCGGGGAGCTGTTTTTT. Protein product: CASSFTGGTGELFF. The full variable domain, completed using reference TRBV11-2 and TRBJ2-2, is EAGVAQSPRYKIIEKRQSVAFWCNPISGHATLYWYQQILGQGPKLLIQFQNNGVVDDSQLPKDRFSAERLKGVDSTLKIQPAKLEDSAVYLCASSFTGGTGELFFGEGSRLTVL.

The gene calls are TRBV28 and TRBJ2-6; D is perhaps TRBD1 (5 bases). Trimming pared 5 bases from V and 1 base from J, leaving 9 bases between. The CDR3 runs 15 residues. Germline V lookup: CDR1 MDHEN, CDR2 SYDVKM. This CDR3 reads CASSQTGSGANVLTF. In DNA form, the CDR3 reads TGTGCCAGCAGTCAAACAGGTTCTGGGGCCAACGTCCTGACTTTC.

In this sample, this clonotype turned up many times. The chain uses TRBV2 and TRBJ1-1; D unresolved. V was clipped by 4 bases and J by 0 bases, with 6 bases between them. The CDR3 has 13 amino acids. Germline loops: CDR1 SNHLY, CDR2 FYNNEI. This CDR3 is CASSVQMNTEAFF. CDR3 DNA sequence: TGTGCCAGCAGTGTTCAGATGAACACTGAAGCTTTCTTT.

The chain combines TRBV4-1 with TRBJ1-5; 7 positions match TRBD1. This CDR3 is built from 15 residues. Trimming at V came to 5 bases and at J to 3 bases, leaving 7 bases not matched to a gene. The germline V gene encodes CDR1 MGHRA and CDR2 YSYEKL. The CDR3 reads CASSNHRGTNQPQHF. The CDR3 nucleotides are TGCGCCAGCAGCAATCACAGGGGCACCAATCAGCCCCAGCATTTT.

This clonotype was detected a few times. A much bigger clone sits one base away, suggesting this may be a read error. J is TRBJ2-7 and V is TRBV12-3 or TRBV12-4; 10 bases are a match to TRBD1. The CDR3 is made up of 18 amino acids. The V and J ends lost 3 bases and 0 bases, in that order; junction bases with no gene match: 11. The CDR3 coding sequence is TGTGCCAGCAGTTTGACGGGACAGGGGATAAGCAGCTCCTACGAGCAGTACTTC. Translation gives CASSLTGQGISSSYEQYF.

This clonotype has more than one count but fewer than ten. The V and J genes are TRBV6-1 and TRBJ1-2; D perhaps matches TRBD1 (5 bases). Germline CDR1 reads MNHNS; CDR2 reads SASEGT. This CDR3 spans 13 amino acids. The V end was cut by 8 bases, the J end by 7 bases, with 17 bases between. CDR3 amino acids: CASRREGLVGYTF. CDR3 DNA sequence: TGTGCCAGCCGAAGAGAGGGGTTGGTTGGCTACACCTTC.

This clonotype was recorded at least ten times. The chain carries TRBV28 and TRBJ2-5; D not resolved. Germline V gene data show CDR1 as MDHEN and CDR2 as SYDVKM. This CDR3 comprises 17 residues. Trimming left V 4 bases short and J 2 bases short, with 20 bases between. The CDR3 loop reads CASSSLGQAWAQETQYF. CDR3 DNA: TGTGCCAGCAGTTCCTTAGGCCAGGCCTGGGCACAAGAGACCCAGTACTTC.

In this sample, this clonotype turned up many times. The V call is TRBV7-3, the J call TRBJ2-5, with 7 positions matching TRBD2. Germline V CDR1 and CDR2: SGHTA, FQGTGA. The CDR3 length is 15 residues. Trimming took 2 bases from V and 5 from J; bases not matched to a gene: 8. The chain's CDR3 is CASSLEAGSFETQYF. CDR3 sequence (DNA): TGTGCCAGCAGCTTAGAAGCGGGGAGTTTCGAGACCCAGTACTTC.

This clonotype was seen many times. The V and J genes are TRBV2 and TRBJ2-6; possibly TRBD1 or TRBD2 for D (5 bases each). This CDR3 has 20 residues. Germline V CDR1 and CDR2: SNHLY, FYNNEI. V gave up 2 bases and J gave up 0 bases, with 20 bases separating them. DNA of the CDR3: TGTGCCAGCAGTGAACGTGTGATTGGGGACCGGAGCTCTGGGGCCAACGTCCTGACTTTC. It encodes CASSERVIGDRSSGANVLTF.

The sample holds many counts of this clonotype. This rearrangement joins TRBV20-1 to TRBJ2-1; 15 bases align to TRBD2. Germline CDR1 reads DFQATT; CDR2 reads SNEGSKA (reference sequence). V lost 6 bases to trimming and J lost 4 bases; unmatched junction nucleotides: 10. This CDR3 has 17 amino acids. The CDR3 DNA sequence: TGCAGTGCGAGGATTATGGGACTAGCGGGAGGATACAATGAGCAGTTCTTC. Its protein is CSARIMGLAGGYNEQFF.

This chain connects TRBV19 to TRBJ2-2, with D hard to call. V was trimmed by 2 bases and J by 9 bases, leaving 10 bases between them. CDR1 is LNHDA and CDR2 is SQIVND in the germline V gene (reference sequence). This CDR3 has 13 amino acids. DNA for the CDR3: TGTGCCAGTAGTATAACCCATAAGTGGGAGCTGTTTTTT. Translation: CASSITHKWELFF.

J is TRBJ1-3 and V is TRBV19; TRBD1 matches at 8 bases. Trimming cost V 5 bases and J 5 bases; bases outside gene matches: 11. The CDR3 runs to 16 residues. Germline CDR1 LNHDA, CDR2 SQIVND (reference sequence). The CDR3 DNA is TGTGCCAGTAGTGCCCCGGGACAGGTTGGCCGAAACACCATATATTTT. This encodes CASSAPGQVGRNTIYF.